This entry is about one TCR beta chain. Antigen: not known. V dropped 8 bases and J dropped 5; count of bases not matched to a gene: 7. This CDR3 is 13 amino acids long. Germline CDR1 ENHRY, CDR2 SYGVKD. PCR employed 60 Vbeta and 13 Jbeta primers. Sequencing was performed with immunoSEQ multiplex PCR; in TCRdb, only in-frame clones are kept and a portion is missing. This sample lists 130,000 or so clones; its ten largest clones have 2% to 2.5%. The sample originates from a study of cytomegalovirus exposure and HLA in healthy donors. Study-level points and caveats: A later analysis associated approximately 17,000 TCR beta sequences with HLA alleles at a 0.05 false discovery rate. When the data were analyzed later, several of the most significant clusters appeared to be linked to common viral pathogens. In an earlier analysis, about 87% or about 30%: the productive usage of most TCR beta V segments.

V usage is TRBV10-3 and J usage is TRBJ1-2; 8 nucleotides match TRBD1. The sequencing sample was made of PBMCs. The clonotype was recovered from a woman between 18 and 30 years old in good health and CMV-seronegative. The CDR3 loop is CAILLGQGYGYTF. The CDR3 DNA is TGTGCCATCCTTCTTGGACAGGGATATGGCTACACCTTC.